This TCR beta chain was sequenced during a study of T cells in Graves' hyperthyroidism and ophthalmopathy. There were TCR beta CDR3 regions amplified from RNA transcripts. The HTBI set primed first-round TCR CDR3 RT-PCR. TCRdb re-called the multiplex PCR reads with MiXCR, one entry per CDR3 protein. The table shows 650,000 to 700,000 distinct CDR3 sequences, with 15% to 20% occurring only once. CDR1 is SGHAT, CDR2 FQNNGV, per germline. Trimming pared 0 bases from V and 4 bases from J, leaving 11 bases between. The CDR3 runs 15 residues. The rearrangement joins TRBV11-2 to TRBJ2-3; D is perhaps TRBD1 (6 bases). The TCR sequence derives from a man aged 50 or older with Graves' hyperthyroidism. Input material: blood. In DNA, the CDR3 is TGTGCCAGCAGCTTAGATCAGGGGACGGCAGATACGCAGTATTTT. It encodes CASSLDQGTADTQYF.